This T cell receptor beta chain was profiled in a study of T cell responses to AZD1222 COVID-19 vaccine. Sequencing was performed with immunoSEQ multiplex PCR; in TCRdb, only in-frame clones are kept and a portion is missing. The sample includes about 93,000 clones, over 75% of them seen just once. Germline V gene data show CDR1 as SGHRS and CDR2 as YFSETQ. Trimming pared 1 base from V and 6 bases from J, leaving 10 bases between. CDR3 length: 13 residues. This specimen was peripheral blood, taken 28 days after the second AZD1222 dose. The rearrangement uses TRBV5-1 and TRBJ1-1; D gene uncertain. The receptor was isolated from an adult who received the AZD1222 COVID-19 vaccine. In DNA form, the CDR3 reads TGCGCCAGCAGCTTGATTGGCGACTCTGAAGCTTTCTTT. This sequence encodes CASSLIGDSEAFF.